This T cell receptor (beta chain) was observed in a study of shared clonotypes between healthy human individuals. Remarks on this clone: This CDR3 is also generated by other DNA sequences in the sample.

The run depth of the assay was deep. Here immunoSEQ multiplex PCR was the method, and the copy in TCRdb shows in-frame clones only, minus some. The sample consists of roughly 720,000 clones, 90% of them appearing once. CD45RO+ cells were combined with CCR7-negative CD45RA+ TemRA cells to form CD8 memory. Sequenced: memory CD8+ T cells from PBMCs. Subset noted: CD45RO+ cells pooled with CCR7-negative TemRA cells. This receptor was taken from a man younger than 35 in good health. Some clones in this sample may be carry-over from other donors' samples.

The CDR3, as DNA: TGTGCCAGCAGTTTGGGACTAGCGGGAGTTGAGCAGTTCTTC. This translates into CASSLGLAGVEQFF. V usage is TRBV28 and J usage is TRBJ2-1; 14 nucleotides line up with TRBD2. The V segment lost 3 bases and the J segment 9 bases; nucleotides outside the gene matches: 1. CDR3 length: 14 amino acids. Germline V lookup: CDR1 MDHEN, CDR2 SYDVKM.